What follows are 14 T cell receptor beta chains derived from one specimen sequenced in a study of blood T cell repertoires in COVID-19. Clones were read by immunoSEQ multiplex PCR, and TCRdb kept only the in-frame ones, dropping some. The data show under 300,000 clones, 70% to 85% seen once. Sequencing input: peripheral blood. The receptor source for this set is a human donor with COVID-19, enrolled during active disease. The donor label of this sample is uncertain.

The chain carries TRBV6-5 and TRBJ1-5; D unclear. Germline V lookup: CDR1 MNHEY, CDR2 SVGAGI. The CDR3 runs 13 residues. V shed 4 bases and J shed 6 bases, with 10 bases lying between them. CDR3 loop: CASSSGRLQPQHF. CDR3 bases: TGTGCCAGCAGTTCAGGAAGGCTTCAGCCCCAGCATTTT.

The chain combines TRBV19 with TRBJ2-3, with TRBD2 matching 11 bases. Germline V gives CDR1 LNHDA, CDR2 SQIVND (reference sequence). The V segment lost 6 bases and the J segment 0 bases; nucleotides outside the gene matches: 2. CDR3 size: 15 residues. CDR3 DNA: TGTGCCAGTAGGACTAGCGGGGATAGCACAGATACGCAGTATTTT. This sequence encodes CASRTSGDSTDTQYF.

This clone was observed once. The CDR3 reads CASSPDTSPGELFF. CDR3 coding DNA: TGTGCCAGCAGTCCCGACACTAGCCCCGGGGAGCTGTTTTTT. The chain is built from TRBV27 and TRBJ2-2; tentative D call: TRBD2 (6 bases). The CDR3 is 14 residues long. Trimming left V 5 bases short and J 6 bases short, with 13 bases between. In germline, CDR1 is MNHEY, CDR2 SMNVEV (reference sequence).

This clone was observed once. The V and J genes are TRBV18 and TRBJ1-2; tentative D call: TRBD1 (5 bases). The CDR3 has 15 residues. Trimming stripped 4 bases from V and 0 bases from J, with 12 bases between. Germline V gives CDR1 KGHSH, CDR2 LQKENI. This chain's CDR3 is CASSLDRVSNYGYTF. The CDR3 DNA follows: TGTGCCAGCTCACTAGACAGAGTGTCTAACTATGGCTACACCTTC.

The rearrangement joins TRBV28 to TRBJ2-7; weak D call: TRBD1 (6 bases). V shed 6 bases and J shed 7 bases, with 22 bases lying between them. Per germline, CDR1 MDHEN and CDR2 SYDVKM. The CDR3 extends over 15 amino acids. CDR3 nucleotides: TGTGCCAGCAGCCTCTGGGCAGGGGAGAAGGGAGAGCAGTACTTC. This codes for CASSLWAGEKGEQYF.

About this clone itself: An end of the junction differs from the germline gene, which may be a read error. The V call is TRBV28, the J call TRBJ2-7; D remains unclear. Germline CDR1 reads MDHEN; CDR2 reads SYDVKM. This CDR3 has 11 residues. The CDR3 is CASSPRYVQYF. The DNA for the CDR3 is TGTGCCAGCAGCCCCCGGTACGTGCAGTACTTC.

The rearrangement joins TRBV5-1 to TRBJ2-3, with a possible D match to TRBD1 (6 bases). CDR1 and CDR2 from the germline V gene are SGHRS and YFSETQ. The CDR3 is 16 residues long. The germline V and J ends were trimmed by 0 bases and 1 base, with 12 bases remaining between them. The CDR3: CASSLAGHPGTDTQYF. CDR3 coding DNA: TGCGCCAGCAGCTTGGCGGGACACCCGGGCACAGATACGCAGTATTTT.

The rearrangement uses TRBV2 and TRBJ1-2, with unresolved D. The V gene lost 8 bases and the J gene lost 4 bases, with 8 bases spanning the gap. Germline V gene lookup returns CDR1 SNHLY and CDR2 FYNNEI. The CDR3 runs to 11 residues. CDR3 nucleotides: TGTGCCAGCTCGAGAATCTATGGCTACACCTTC. The encoded protein is CASSRIYGYTF. The full variable domain, completed using reference TRBV2 and TRBJ1-2, is EPEVTQTPSHQVTQMGQEVILRCVPISNHLYFYWYRQILGQKVEFLVSFYNNEISEKSEIFDDQFSVERPDGSNFTLKIRSTKLEDSAMYFCASSRIYGYTFGSGTRLTVV.

Comments on this clone: Other DNA sequences in the same sample also yield this CDR3. The chain is built from TRBV27 and TRBJ1-1; D gene unclear. V lost 3 bases and J lost 1, with 6 bases in between. Germline V gives CDR1 MNHEY, CDR2 SMNVEV (reference sequence). The CDR3 contains 13 residues. The CDR3 DNA sequence: TGTGCCAGCAGTTTTCGGGGGAACACTGAAGCTTTCTTT. It is translated as CASSFRGNTEAFF.

This clone was seen a few times. The chain carries TRBV7-9 and TRBJ2-3; 7 positions agree with TRBD1. Unmatched junction bases numbered 5, after V lost 4 bases and J lost 7 bases. Germline values: CDR1 SEHNR, CDR2 FQNEAQ (reference sequence). The CDR3 covers 13 residues. The CDR3 DNA reads TGTGCCAGCAGCTCCCTACAGGGGCATACGCAGTATTTT. Translated, it gives CASSSLQGHTQYF.

The chain recombines TRBV6-6 with TRBJ2-7, with D perhaps TRBD2 (6 bases). CDR1 and CDR2 from the germline V gene are MNHNY and SVGAGI (reference sequence). Trimming took off 3 bases at V and 2 bases at J, with 11 bases between the two ends. The CDR3 covers 14 residues. The CDR3 here is CASSYMEGPYEQYF. CDR3 nucleotides: TGTGCCAGCAGTTATATGGAGGGACCCTACGAGCAGTACTTC.

The chain joins TRBV5-1 to TRBJ2-2; 7 nucleotides agree with TRBD1. J was trimmed by 7 bases and V by 7 bases; bases with no gene match: 7. This CDR3 is 13 amino acids long. From germline, CDR1 is SGHRS and CDR2 YFSETQ. DNA for the CDR3: TGCGCCAGCGGAAGGGGGACAGACGGGGAGCTGTTTTTT. It encodes CASGRGTDGELFF.

In its sample, this clone was seen many times. The chain joins TRBV6-5 to TRBJ2-2, with 7 positions matching TRBD2. CDR1 and CDR2 (germline): MNHEY, SVGAGI. The CDR3 sequence is 13 residues long. Germline trimming cut 8 bases from V and 4 bases from J; bases unmatched to any gene: 4. DNA of the CDR3: TGTGCCAGCGGGGGGGAGCGCACCGGGGAGCTGTTTTTT. Its translation is CASGGERTGELFF.

This clone was observed once. The chain uses TRBV19 and TRBJ1-3; tentatively, D is TRBD1 (5 bases). Germline V gene lookup returns CDR1 LNHDA and CDR2 SQIVND (reference sequence). With 1 base removed from V and 2 bases from J, the gap between germline ends came to 18 bases. This CDR3 is 18 amino acids long. CDR3 loop: CASSIGGLPGEAGNTIYF. The CDR3, as DNA: TGTGCCAGTAGTATAGGGGGACTACCCGGCGAGGCTGGAAACACCATATATTTT.